This T cell receptor beta chain was observed in a study of siplizumab effects on memory and regulatory T cells. The method was immunoSEQ multiplex PCR; TCRdb's version includes in-frame clones alone and lacks a portion of them. The sample has approximately 50,000 clones; roughly 93% are singletons. This CDR3 is built from 21 residues. The ends were cut back, 1 base at V and 0 bases at J, with 26 bases in the middle. Germline CDR1 and CDR2: SGHRS and YFSETQ. The sample taken for sequencing was CD8+ T cells sorted from blood. V gene TRBV5-1 combines with J gene TRBJ2-1, with D tentatively TRBD1 (6 bases). This TCR derives from a human donor in good health. CDR3 sequence: CASSLRPVTGEGVGSYNEQFF. CDR3 coding DNA: TGCGCCAGCAGCTTGCGCCCCGTGACAGGTGAGGGGGTTGGCTCCTACAATGAGCAGTTCTTC.